This passage covers 2 T cell receptor beta chains from one sample sequenced in a study of cytotoxic CD8 clonotypes in ibrutinib-treated CLL. Data came from immunoSEQ multiplex PCR; TCRdb stores just in-frame clones and leaves some out. The sample carries roughly 250,000 clones, roughly 70% recorded once. Source: PBMCs, taken after 24 months of ibrutinib treatment. Source of these receptors: a human donor with chronic lymphocytic leukemia.

The chain recombines TRBV30 with TRBJ1-2, with D possibly matching TRBD1 (5 bases). Trimming took off 4 bases at V and 0 bases at J, with 9 bases between the two ends. Germline lookup yields CDR1 GTSNPN and CDR2 SVGIG (reference sequence). CDR3 size: 13 residues. CDR3 residues: CAWKSGANYGYTF. In DNA, the CDR3 is TGTGCCTGGAAGTCGGGGGCTAACTATGGCTACACCTTC.

This chain links TRBV30 with TRBJ1-4; 8 bases line up with TRBD1. The V gene's germline CDR1 is GTSNPN and CDR2 SVGIG (reference sequence). The junction had 13 bases not matched to a gene; V was cut back by 1 base and J by 6 bases. The CDR3 is made up of 17 amino acids. The CDR3 reads CAWSALGETGVHEKLFF. CDR3 nucleotide sequence: TGTGCCTGGAGTGCCCTTGGGGAGACAGGGGTACATGAAAAACTGTTTTTT.